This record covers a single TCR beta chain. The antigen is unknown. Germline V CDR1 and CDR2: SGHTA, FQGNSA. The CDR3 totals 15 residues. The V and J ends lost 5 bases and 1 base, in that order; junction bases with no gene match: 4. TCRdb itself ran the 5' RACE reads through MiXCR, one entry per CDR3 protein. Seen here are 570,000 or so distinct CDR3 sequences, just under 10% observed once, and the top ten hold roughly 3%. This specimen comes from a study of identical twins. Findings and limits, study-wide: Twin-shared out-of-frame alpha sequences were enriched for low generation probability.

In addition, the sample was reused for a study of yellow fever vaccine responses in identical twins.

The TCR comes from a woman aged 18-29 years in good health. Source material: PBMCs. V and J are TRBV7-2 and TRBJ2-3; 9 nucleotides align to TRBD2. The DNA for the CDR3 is TGTGCCAGCAGCCAGCGGGGGGCCCGCACAGATACGCAGTATTTT. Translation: CASSQRGARTDTQYF. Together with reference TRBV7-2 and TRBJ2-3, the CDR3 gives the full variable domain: GAGVSQSPSNKVTEKGKDVELRCDPISGHTALYWYRQSLGQGLEFLIYFQGNSAPDKSGLPSDRFSAERTGGSVSTLTIQRTQQEDSAVYLCASSQRGARTDTQYFGPGTRLTVL.